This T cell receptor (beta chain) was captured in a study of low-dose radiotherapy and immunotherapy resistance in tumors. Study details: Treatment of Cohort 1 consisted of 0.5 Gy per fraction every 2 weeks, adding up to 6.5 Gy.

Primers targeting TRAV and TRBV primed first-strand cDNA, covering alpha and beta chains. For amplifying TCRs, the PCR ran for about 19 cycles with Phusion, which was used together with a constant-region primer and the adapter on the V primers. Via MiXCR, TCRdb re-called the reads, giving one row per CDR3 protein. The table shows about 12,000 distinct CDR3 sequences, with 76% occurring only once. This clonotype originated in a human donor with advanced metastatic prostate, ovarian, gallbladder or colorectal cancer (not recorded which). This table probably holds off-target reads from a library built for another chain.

The CDR3 DNA reads TGTGCCAGCTCACCAATGCCGACGGCTACCGGGGCCAACGTCCTGACTTTC. Protein sequence: CASSPMPTATGANVLTF. The chain joins TRBV18 to TRBJ2-6; no clear D gene. Germline assignment: CDR1 KGHSH and CDR2 LQKENI. With 2 bases removed from V and 4 bases from J, the gap between germline ends came to 15 bases. This CDR3 comprises 17 residues.